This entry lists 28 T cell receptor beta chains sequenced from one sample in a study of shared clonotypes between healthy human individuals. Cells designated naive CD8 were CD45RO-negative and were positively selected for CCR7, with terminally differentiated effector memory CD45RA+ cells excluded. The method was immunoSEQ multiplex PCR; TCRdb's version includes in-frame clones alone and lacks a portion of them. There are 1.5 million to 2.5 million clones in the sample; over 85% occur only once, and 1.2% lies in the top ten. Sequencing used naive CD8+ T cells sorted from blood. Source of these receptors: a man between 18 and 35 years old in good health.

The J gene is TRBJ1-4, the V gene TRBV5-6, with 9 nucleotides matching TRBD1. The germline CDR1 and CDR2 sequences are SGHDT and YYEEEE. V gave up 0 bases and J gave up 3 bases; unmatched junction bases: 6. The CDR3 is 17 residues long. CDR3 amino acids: CASSLGGQGIPNEKLFF. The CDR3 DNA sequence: TGTGCCAGCAGCTTGGGAGGACAGGGGATTCCTAATGAAAAACTGTTTTTT.

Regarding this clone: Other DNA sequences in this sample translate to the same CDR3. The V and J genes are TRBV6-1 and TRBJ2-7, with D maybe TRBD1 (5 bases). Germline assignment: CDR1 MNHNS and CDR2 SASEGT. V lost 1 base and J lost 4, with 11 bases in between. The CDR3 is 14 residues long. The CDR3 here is CASSEVDSLYEQYF. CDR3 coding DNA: TGTGCCAGCAGTGAAGTAGACAGCCTATACGAGCAGTACTTC.

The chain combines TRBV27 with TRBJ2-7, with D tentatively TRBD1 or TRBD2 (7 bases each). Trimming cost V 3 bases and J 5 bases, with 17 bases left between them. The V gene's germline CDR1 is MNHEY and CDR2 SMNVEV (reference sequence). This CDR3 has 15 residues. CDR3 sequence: CASSFRQGGFDEQYF. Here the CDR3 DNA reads TGTGCCAGCAGTTTTCGGCAGGGGGGGTTCGACGAGCAGTACTTC.

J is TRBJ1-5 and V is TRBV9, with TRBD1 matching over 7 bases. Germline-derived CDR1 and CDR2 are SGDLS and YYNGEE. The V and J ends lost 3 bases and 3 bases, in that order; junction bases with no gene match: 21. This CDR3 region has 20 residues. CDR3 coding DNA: TGTGCCAGCAGCGCCCGGCGGTGCTCAGACAGGGTTAGCCTCAATCAGCCCCAGCATTTT. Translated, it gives CASSARRCSDRVSLNQPQHF.

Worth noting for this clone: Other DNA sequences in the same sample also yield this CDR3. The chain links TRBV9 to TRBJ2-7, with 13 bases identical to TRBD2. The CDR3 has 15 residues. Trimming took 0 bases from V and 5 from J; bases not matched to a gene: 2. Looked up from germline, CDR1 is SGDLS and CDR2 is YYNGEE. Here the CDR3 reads CASSVVGLAGDEQYF. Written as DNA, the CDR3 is TGTGCCAGCAGCGTAGTCGGACTAGCGGGAGACGAGCAGTACTTC.

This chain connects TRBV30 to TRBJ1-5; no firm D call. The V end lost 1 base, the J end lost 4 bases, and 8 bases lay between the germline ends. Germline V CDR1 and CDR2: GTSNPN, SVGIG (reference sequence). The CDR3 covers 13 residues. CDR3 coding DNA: TGTGCCTGGAGTGCCGACGTTAATCAGCCCCAGCATTTT. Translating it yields CAWSADVNQPQHF.

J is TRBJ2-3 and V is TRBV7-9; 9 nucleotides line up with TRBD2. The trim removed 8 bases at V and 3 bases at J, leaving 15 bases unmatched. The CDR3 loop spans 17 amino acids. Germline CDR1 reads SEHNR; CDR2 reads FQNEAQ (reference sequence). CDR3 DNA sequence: TGTGCCAGCGGCCCGATGGCGGGAGGGCCCGAGACAGATACGCAGTATTTT. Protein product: CASGPMAGGPETDTQYF.

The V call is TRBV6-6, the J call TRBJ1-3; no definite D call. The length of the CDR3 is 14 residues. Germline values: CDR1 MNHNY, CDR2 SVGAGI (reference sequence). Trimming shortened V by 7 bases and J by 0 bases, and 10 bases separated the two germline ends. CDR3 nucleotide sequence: TGTGCCAGCACGGAGGTCGACTCTGGAAACACCATATATTTT. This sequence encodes CASTEVDSGNTIYF.

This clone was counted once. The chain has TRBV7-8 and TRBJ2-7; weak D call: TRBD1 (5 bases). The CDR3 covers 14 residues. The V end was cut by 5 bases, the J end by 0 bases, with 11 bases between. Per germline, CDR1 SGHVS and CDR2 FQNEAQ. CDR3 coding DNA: TGTGCCAGCAGCCTACAGGTATTCTCCTACGAGCAGTACTTC. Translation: CASSLQVFSYEQYF.

The CDR3 region is CASSQEARSSYNSPLHF. The CDR3, as DNA: TGCGCCAGCAGCCAAGAGGCCCGGAGCTCCTATAATTCACCCCTCCACTTT. The V and J genes are TRBV4-3 and TRBJ1-6; no reliable D call. This CDR3 has 17 amino acids. CDR1 LGHNA and CDR2 YSLEER come from the germline V gene. V was shortened by 0 bases and J by 0 bases, with 9 bases between the two germline ends.

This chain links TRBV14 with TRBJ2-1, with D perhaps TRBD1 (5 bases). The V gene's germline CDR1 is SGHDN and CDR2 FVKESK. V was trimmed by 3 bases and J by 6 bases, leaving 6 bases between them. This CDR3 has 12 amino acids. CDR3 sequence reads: CASSHQGNEQFF. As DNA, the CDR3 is TGTGCCAGCAGCCACCAGGGCAATGAGCAGTTCTTC. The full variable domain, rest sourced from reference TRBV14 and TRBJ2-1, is EAGVTQFPSHSVIEKGQTVTLRCDPISGHDNLYWYRRVMGKEIKFLLHFVKESKQDESGMPNNRFLAERTGGTYSTLKVQPAELEDSGVYFCASSHQGNEQFFGPGTRLTVL.

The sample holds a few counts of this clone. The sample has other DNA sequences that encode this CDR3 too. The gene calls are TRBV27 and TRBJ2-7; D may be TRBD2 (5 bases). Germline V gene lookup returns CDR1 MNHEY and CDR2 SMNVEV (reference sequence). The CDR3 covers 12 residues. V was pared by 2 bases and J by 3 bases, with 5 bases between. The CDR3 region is CASSLEGYEQYF. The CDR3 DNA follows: TGTGCCAGCAGTTTAGAGGGCTACGAGCAGTACTTC.

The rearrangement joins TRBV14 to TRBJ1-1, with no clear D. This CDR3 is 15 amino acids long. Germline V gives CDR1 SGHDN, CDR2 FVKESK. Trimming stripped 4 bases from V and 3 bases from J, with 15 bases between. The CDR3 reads CASSPGRARDTEAFF. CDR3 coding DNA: TGTGCCAGCAGCCCTGGGCGGGCCCGGGACACTGAAGCTTTCTTT.

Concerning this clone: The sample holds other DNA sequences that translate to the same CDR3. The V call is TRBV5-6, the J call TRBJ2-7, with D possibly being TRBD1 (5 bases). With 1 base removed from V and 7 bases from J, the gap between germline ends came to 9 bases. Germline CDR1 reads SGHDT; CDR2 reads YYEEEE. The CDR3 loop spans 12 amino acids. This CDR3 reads CASSLRPGEQYF. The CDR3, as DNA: TGTGCCAGCAGCTTGAGGCCAGGGGAGCAGTACTTC.

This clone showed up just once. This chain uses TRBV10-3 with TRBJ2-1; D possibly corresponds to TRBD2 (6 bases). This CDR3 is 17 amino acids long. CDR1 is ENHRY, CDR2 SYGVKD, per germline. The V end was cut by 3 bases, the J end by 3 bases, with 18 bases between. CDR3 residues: CAISELGRDFGYNEQFF. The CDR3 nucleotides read TGTGCCATCAGTGAATTGGGGCGGGACTTTGGCTACAATGAGCAGTTCTTC.

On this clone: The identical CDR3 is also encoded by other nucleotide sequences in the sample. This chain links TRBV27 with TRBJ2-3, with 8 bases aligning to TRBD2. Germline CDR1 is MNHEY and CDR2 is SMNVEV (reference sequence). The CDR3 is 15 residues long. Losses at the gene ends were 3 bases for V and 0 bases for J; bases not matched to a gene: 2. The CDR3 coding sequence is TGTGCCAGCAGTTTCGGGGGGGCTAGCACAGATACGCAGTATTTT. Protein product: CASSFGGASTDTQYF.

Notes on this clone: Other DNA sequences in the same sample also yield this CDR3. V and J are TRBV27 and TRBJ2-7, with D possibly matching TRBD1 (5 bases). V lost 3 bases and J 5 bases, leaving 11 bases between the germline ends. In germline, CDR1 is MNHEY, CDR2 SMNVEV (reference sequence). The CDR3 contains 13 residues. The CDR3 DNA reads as TGTGCCAGCAGTTTGGGGCAGGGCAACGAGCAGTACTTC. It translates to CASSLGQGNEQYF.

The CDR3 here is CASSFLPPGTDTQYF. As DNA, the CDR3 is TGTGCCAGCAGTTTCTTGCCCCCAGGGACAGATACGCAGTATTTT. The chain recombines TRBV27 with TRBJ2-3; possible D gene TRBD1, 5 bases. The CDR3 covers 15 residues. The ends were cut back, 3 bases at V and 3 bases at J, with 13 bases in the middle. The germline gives CDR1 MNHEY, CDR2 SMNVEV (reference sequence).

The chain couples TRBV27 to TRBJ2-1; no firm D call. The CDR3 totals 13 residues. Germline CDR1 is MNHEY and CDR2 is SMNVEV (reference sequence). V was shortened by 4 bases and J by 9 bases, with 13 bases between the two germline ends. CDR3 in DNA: TGTGCCAGCAGTTCTCTGCTGGAGCTTGAGCAGTTCTTC. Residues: CASSSLLELEQFF.

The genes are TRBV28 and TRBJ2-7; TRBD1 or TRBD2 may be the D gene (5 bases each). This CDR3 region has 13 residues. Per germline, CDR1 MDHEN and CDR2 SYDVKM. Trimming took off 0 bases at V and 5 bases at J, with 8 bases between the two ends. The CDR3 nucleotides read TGTGCCAGCAGTTTATGGGGGACGCACGAGCAGTACTTC. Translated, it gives CASSLWGTHEQYF.

DNA for the CDR3: TGTGCCAGCAGTGAATTGGAGTACTTATCTGAAGCTTTCTTT. This translates into CASSELEYLSEAFF. The chain combines TRBV6-1 with TRBJ1-1; D not certain. The CDR3 consists of 14 residues. Germline lookup yields CDR1 MNHNS and CDR2 SASEGT. V lost 2 bases, J lost 6 bases, and 13 bases lay in between.

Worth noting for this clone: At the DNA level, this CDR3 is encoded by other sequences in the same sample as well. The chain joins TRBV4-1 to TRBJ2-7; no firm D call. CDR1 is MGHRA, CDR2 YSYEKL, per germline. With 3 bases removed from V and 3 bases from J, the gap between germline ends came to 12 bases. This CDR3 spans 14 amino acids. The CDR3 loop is CASSQSSGDYEQYF. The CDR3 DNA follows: TGCGCCAGCAGCCAGAGTTCTGGGGACTACGAGCAGTACTTC.

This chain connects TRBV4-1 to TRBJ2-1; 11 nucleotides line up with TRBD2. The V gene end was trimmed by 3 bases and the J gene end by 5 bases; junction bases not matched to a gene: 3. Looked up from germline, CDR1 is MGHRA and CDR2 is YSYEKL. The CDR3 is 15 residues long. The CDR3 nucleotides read TGCGCCAGCAGCCAGGTGGGACTAGCGGACAATGAGCAGTTCTTC. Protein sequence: CASSQVGLADNEQFF.

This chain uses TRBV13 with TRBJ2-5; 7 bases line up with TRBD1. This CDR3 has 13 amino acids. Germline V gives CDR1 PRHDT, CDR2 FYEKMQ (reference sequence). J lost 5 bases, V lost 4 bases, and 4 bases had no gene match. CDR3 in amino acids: CASSSQGPETQYF. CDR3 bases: TGTGCCAGCAGCTCACAGGGGCCGGAGACCCAGTACTTC.

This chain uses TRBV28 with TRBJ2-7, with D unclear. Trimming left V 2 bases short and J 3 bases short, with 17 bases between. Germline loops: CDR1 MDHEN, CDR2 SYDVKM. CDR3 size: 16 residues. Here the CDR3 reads CASSLLHPGDYYEQYF. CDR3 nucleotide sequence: TGTGCCAGCAGTTTACTTCATCCGGGCGATTACTACGAGCAGTACTTC.

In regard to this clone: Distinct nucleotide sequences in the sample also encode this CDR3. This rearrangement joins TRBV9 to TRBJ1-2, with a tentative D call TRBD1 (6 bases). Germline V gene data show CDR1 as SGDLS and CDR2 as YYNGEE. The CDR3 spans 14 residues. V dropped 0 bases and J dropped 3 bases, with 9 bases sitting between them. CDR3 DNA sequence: TGTGCCAGCAGCGTAGCTGCAGGGGACTATGGCTACACCTTC. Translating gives CASSVAAGDYGYTF.

CDR3 residues: CASSQDWGDYSNQPQHF. The DNA of the CDR3 is TGTGCCAGCAGCCAAGATTGGGGGGATTATAGCAATCAGCCCCAGCATTTT. This chain links TRBV4-2 with TRBJ1-5; tentative D call: TRBD1 (5 bases). The CDR3 has 17 amino acids. Between the trimmed V and J ends, which lost 0 bases and 0 bases, there was a span of 12 bases. The germline V gene has CDR1 LGHNA and CDR2 YNFKEQ.

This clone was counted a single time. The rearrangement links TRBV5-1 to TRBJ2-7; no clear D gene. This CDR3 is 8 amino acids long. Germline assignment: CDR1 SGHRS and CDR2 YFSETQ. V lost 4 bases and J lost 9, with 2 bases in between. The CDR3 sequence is CASSGQYF. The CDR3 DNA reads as TGCGCCAGCAGCGGGCAGTACTTC.